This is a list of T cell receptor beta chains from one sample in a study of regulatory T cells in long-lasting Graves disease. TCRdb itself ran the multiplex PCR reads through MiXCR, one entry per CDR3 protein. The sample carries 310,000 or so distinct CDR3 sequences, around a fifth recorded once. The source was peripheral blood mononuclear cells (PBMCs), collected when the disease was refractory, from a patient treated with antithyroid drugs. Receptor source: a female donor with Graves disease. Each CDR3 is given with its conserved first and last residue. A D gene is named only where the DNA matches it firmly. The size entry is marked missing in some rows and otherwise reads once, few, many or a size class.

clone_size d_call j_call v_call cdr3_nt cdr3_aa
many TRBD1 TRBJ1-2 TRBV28 TGTGCCAGCAGTTCCCATCGCGGGACAGGGTATCCAGCTAACTATGGCTACACCTTC CASSSHRGTGYPANYGYTF
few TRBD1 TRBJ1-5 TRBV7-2 TGTGCCAGCAGCTCCAGGGGGGGGGGTCAGCCCCAGCATTTT CASSSRGGGQPQHF
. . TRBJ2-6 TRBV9 TGTGCCAGCAGCGTAGGGCAGCTCAACTCTGGGGCCAACGTCCTGACTTTC CASSVGQLNSGANVLTF
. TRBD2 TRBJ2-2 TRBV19 TGTGCCAGTAGCGTCACTAGCGGGGGTAGTACCGGGGAGCTGTTTTTT CASSVTSGGSTGELFF
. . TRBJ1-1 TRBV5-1 TGCGCCAGCAGCTTGGAAGGGGTACGGTTGACTGAAGCTTTCTTT CASSLEGVRLTEAFF
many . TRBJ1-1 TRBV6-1 TGTGCCAGCAGGAGGGACGGATCGAACACTGAAGCTTTCTTT CASRRDGSNTEAFF
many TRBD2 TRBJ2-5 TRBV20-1 TGCAGTGCTGGTACTAGCGGGGGGGCCTTAGAGACCCAGTACTTC CSAGTSGGALETQYF
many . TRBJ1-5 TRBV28 TGTGCCAGCGACGCGGGTCAGCCCCAGCATTTT CASDAGQPQHF
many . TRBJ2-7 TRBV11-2 TGTGCCAGCAGCTCCATGGTGGTGAACTACGAGCAGTACTTC CASSSMVVNYEQYF
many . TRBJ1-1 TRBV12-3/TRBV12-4 TGTGCCAGCAGTTTAAGACAGCGCACTGAAGCTTTCTTT CASSLRQRTEAFF
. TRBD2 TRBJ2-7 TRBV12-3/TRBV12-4 TGTGCCAGCAGTTACGGGAAGGGAGGGCCAACCGTTTACGAGCAGTACTTC CASSYGKGGPTVYEQYF
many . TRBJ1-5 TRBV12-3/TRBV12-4 TGTGCCAGCAGCCGACGGGGGGGCGGACAGCCCCAGCATTTT CASSRRGGGQPQHF
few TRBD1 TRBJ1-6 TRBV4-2 TGTGCCAGCAGCCAAGTTCGGAACCGGGACAGGGGGCAAGGGAATTCACCCCTCCACTTT CASSQVRNRDRGQGNSPLHF
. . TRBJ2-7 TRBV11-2 TGTGCCAGCAGCTTAGCGGTGGGGCAGTACTTC CASSLAVGQYF
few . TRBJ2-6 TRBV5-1 TGCGCCAGCAGCCCGGCTTTGCCAATCTCTGGGGCCAACGTCCTGACTTTC CASSPALPISGANVLTF